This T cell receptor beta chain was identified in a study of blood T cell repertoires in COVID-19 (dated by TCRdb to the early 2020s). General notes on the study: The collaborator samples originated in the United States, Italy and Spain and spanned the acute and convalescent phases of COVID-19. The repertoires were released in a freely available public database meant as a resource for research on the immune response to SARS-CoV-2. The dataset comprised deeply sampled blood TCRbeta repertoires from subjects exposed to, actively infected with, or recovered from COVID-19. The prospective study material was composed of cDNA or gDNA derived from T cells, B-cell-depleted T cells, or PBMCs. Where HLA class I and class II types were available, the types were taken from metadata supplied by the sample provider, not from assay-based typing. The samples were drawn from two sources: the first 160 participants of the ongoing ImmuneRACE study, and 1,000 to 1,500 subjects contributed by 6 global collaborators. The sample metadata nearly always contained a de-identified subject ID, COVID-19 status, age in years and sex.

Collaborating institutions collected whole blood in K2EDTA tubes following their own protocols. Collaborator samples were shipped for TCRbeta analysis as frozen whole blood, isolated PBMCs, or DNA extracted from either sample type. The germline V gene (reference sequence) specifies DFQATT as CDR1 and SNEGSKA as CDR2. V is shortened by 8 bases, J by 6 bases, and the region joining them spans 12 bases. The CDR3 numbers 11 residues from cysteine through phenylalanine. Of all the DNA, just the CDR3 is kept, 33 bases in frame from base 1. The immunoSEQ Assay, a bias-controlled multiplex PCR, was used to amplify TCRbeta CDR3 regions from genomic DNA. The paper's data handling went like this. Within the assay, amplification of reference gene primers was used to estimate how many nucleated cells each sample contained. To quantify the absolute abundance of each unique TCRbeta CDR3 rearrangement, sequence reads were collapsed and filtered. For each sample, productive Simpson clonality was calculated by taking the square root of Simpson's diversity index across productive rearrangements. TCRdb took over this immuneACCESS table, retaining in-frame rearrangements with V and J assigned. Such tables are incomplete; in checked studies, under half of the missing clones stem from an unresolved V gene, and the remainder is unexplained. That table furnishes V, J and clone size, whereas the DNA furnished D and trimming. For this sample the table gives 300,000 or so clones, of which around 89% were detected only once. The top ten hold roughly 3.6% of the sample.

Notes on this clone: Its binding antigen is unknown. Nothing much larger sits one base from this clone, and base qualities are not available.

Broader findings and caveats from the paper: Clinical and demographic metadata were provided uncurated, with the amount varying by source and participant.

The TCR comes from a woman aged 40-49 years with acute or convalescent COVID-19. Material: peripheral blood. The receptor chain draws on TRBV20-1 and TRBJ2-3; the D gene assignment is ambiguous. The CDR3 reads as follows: CSPRLTDTQYF. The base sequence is TGCAGTCCCCGACTCACCGATACGCAGTATTTT.